The 28 T cell receptor beta chains below all came from one sample that was sequenced in a study of shared clonotypes between healthy human individuals. The repertoire was sequenced with immunoSEQ multiplex PCR; TCRdb's copy has only in-frame clones and lacks some. Here the sample spans almost 700,000 clones, about 90% being singletons. The naive CD8 subset, CD45RO-negative cells positively selected for CCR7, excluded terminally differentiated effector memory CD45RA+ cells. Sample: naive CD8+ T cells sorted from blood. Every receptor here comes from a man aged 25 to 40 in good health.

This clone was detected once. The chain recombines TRBV5-1 with TRBJ2-6, with D perhaps TRBD1 (6 bases). Trimming took 4 bases from V and 0 from J, leaving 14 bases between them. The CDR3 contains 17 residues. Germline CDR1 is SGHRS and CDR2 is YFSETQ. CDR3 amino acids: CASSMTGTISGANVLTF. The CDR3 region has the DNA TGCGCCAGCAGCATGACCGGGACAATCTCTGGGGCCAACGTCCTGACTTTC.

The genes are TRBV14 and TRBJ2-1; the D call may be TRBD1 or TRBD2 (7 bases each). Germline lookup yields CDR1 SGHDN and CDR2 FVKESK. The CDR3 spans 17 residues. Trimming cost V 0 bases and J 8 bases, with 20 bases left between them. The DNA for the CDR3 is TGTGCCAGCAGCCAAGACAGGGGGGGCAGGGCCATGGATGAGCAGTTCTTC. Protein product: CASSQDRGGRAMDEQFF.

The chain combines TRBV7-9 with TRBJ2-1; D is possibly TRBD2 (5 bases). CDR1 SEHNR and CDR2 FQNEAQ come from the germline V gene (reference sequence). V dropped 4 bases and J dropped 12 bases, with 16 bases sitting between them. The CDR3 loop spans 13 amino acids. The chain's CDR3 is CASSSDSVVRQFF. For the CDR3, the DNA is TGTGCCAGCAGCTCGGACTCAGTGGTGAGGCAGTTCTTC.

The table lists this clone with a count of one. The chain employs TRBV28 and TRBJ1-1, with D perhaps TRBD1 (5 bases). This CDR3 has 13 amino acids. V was shortened by 5 bases and J by 4 bases, with 11 bases between the two germline ends. In germline, CDR1 is MDHEN, CDR2 SYDVKM. The DNA for the CDR3 is TGTGCCAGCAGTGAGGGGACCGGCACTGAAGCTTTCTTT. Translation gives CASSEGTGTEAFF.

The genes are TRBV7-9 and TRBJ2-1, with 10 bases aligning to TRBD1. Unmatched junction bases numbered 2, after V lost 5 bases and J lost 4 bases. Looked up from germline, CDR1 is SEHNR and CDR2 is FQNEAQ (reference sequence). The CDR3 length is 14 residues. The CDR3 DNA sequence: TGTGCCAGCAGCCGACAGGGGGCGTACAATGAGCAGTTCTTC. As protein: CASSRQGAYNEQFF.

The rearrangement uses TRBV27 and TRBJ2-2; D is perhaps TRBD1 (6 bases). This CDR3 has 14 amino acids. V shed 6 bases and J shed 4 bases, with 12 bases lying between them. Germline V gives CDR1 MNHEY, CDR2 SMNVEV (reference sequence). CDR3 protein: CASSPQGFTGELFF. DNA of the CDR3: TGTGCCAGCAGCCCCCAGGGGTTCACCGGGGAGCTGTTTTTT.

The chain couples TRBV9 to TRBJ2-1; 14 bases align to TRBD2. The germline V gene encodes CDR1 SGDLS and CDR2 YYNGEE. V lost 1 base and J lost 8; bases outside the gene matches: 17. The CDR3 sequence is 20 residues long. CDR3 DNA sequence: TGTGCCAGCAGCGTACCCGGGACTAGCGGGAGAAGTCCCCAGGGTGATGAGCAGTTCTTC. Its translation is CASSVPGTSGRSPQGDEQFF.

The chain employs TRBV27 and TRBJ2-2; the D gene is possibly TRBD1 (5 bases). Trimming removed 6 bases from V and 1 base from J, with 9 bases in between. Germline-derived CDR1 and CDR2 are MNHEY and SMNVEV (reference sequence). The CDR3 extends over 14 amino acids. In DNA form, the CDR3 reads TGTGCCAGCAGGGGGCGTAGGAACACCGGGGAGCTGTTTTTT. It encodes CASRGRRNTGELFF.

As concerns this clone: The same CDR3 can be traced to other DNA sequences in this sample. For the CDR3, the DNA is TGTGCCAGCAGTTACGGACCCAACACTGAAGCTTTCTTT. Amino acid sequence: CASSYGPNTEAFF. The rearrangement uses TRBV6-5 and TRBJ1-1; D not certain. Trimming removed 2 bases from V and 2 bases from J, with 6 bases in between. Germline values: CDR1 MNHEY, CDR2 SVGAGI. The CDR3 contains 13 residues.

This sequence joins TRBV25-1 and TRBJ2-7; 7 nucleotides align to TRBD1. V shed 7 bases and J 4 bases; nucleotides not matched to a gene: 10. This CDR3 is 14 amino acids long. Germline V gene sequence: CDR1 MGHDK, CDR2 SYGVNS. The CDR3 here is CASTPRDRGYEQYF. Here the CDR3 DNA reads TGTGCCAGCACACCCCGGGACAGAGGGTACGAGCAGTACTTC.

The chain carries TRBV5-5 and TRBJ2-1; no firm D call. V lost 1 base and J 0 bases, leaving 8 bases between the germline ends. The CDR3 consists of 15 residues. Germline values: CDR1 SGHKS, CDR2 YYEKEE (reference sequence). The CDR3 region has the DNA TGTGCCAGCAGCTTGTCTAGGAGCTCCTACAATGAGCAGTTCTTC. Amino acids: CASSLSRSSYNEQFF.

The chain recombines TRBV4-1 with TRBJ2-5, with D perhaps TRBD1 or TRBD2 (5 bases each). The length of the CDR3 is 13 residues. Trimming took 6 bases from V and 2 from J, leaving 10 bases between them. Germline CDR1 MGHRA, CDR2 YSYEKL. The CDR3 sequence is CASRPEGQETQYF. In nucleotides, the CDR3 is TGCGCCAGCAGGCCAGAGGGGCAAGAGACCCAGTACTTC.

This chain links TRBV7-8 with TRBJ2-1; TRBD1 is a possible D gene (6 bases). The CDR3 spans 15 residues. V lost 6 bases and J 8 bases, leaving 20 bases between the germline ends. In germline, CDR1 is SGHVS, CDR2 FQNEAQ. CDR3 region: CASSAGAVSIHEQFF. In nucleotides, the CDR3 is TGTGCCAGCAGTGCAGGGGCCGTGAGTATCCATGAGCAGTTCTTC.

V usage is TRBV10-3 and J usage is TRBJ2-3; TRBD1 aligns across 9 bases. V shed 5 bases, J shed 3 bases, and the junction held 3 bases outside the gene matches. This CDR3 is built from 14 residues. The germline V gene encodes CDR1 ENHRY and CDR2 SYGVKD. CDR3 in amino acids: CAISPGQGTDTQYF. CDR3 DNA sequence: TGTGCCATCAGTCCGGGACAGGGAACAGATACGCAGTATTTT.

The genes are TRBV13 and TRBJ2-1; TRBD2 matches 11 bases. Trimming at V came to 9 bases and at J to 10 bases, leaving 11 bases not matched to a gene. Germline V CDR1 and CDR2: PRHDT, FYEKMQ (reference sequence). The CDR3 runs to 14 residues. The CDR3 loop is CASNSGRAGHEQFF. DNA for the CDR3: TGTGCCAGTAATAGCGGGAGGGCCGGGCACGAGCAGTTCTTC.

The chain employs TRBV27 and TRBJ2-7; possible D gene TRBD1, 5 bases. The CDR3 consists of 15 residues. Between the trimmed V and J ends, which lost 3 bases and 0 bases, there was a span of 12 bases. Germline assignment: CDR1 MNHEY and CDR2 SMNVEV (reference sequence). The CDR3 DNA sequence: TGTGCCAGCAGTTTCCAGGGCCCTAGCTCCTACGAGCAGTACTTC. Translated: CASSFQGPSSYEQYF.

The rearrangement joins TRBV11-2 to TRBJ1-2, with a weak D call TRBD1 (6 bases). The CDR3 extends over 12 amino acids. Looked up from germline, CDR1 is SGHAT and CDR2 is FQNNGV. V was pared by 1 base and J by 7 bases, with 7 bases between. Written as DNA, the CDR3 is TGTGCCAGCAGCTTAGGGGGGGCTGGCTACACCTTC. Translating gives CASSLGGAGYTF.

CDR3 protein: CASSLIPNEQYF. The CDR3 DNA is TGTGCCAGCAGCTTAATCCCCAACGAGCAGTACTTC. This chain links TRBV11-2 with TRBJ2-7; D not resolved. Germline V gene data show CDR1 as SGHAT and CDR2 as FQNNGV. This CDR3 comprises 12 residues. The V end was cut by 2 bases, the J end by 5 bases, with 7 bases between.

This chain joins TRBV5-1 and TRBJ2-1, with D maybe TRBD1 (6 bases). Trimming left V 5 bases short and J 0 bases short, with 12 bases between. The CDR3 runs to 15 residues. Germline-derived CDR1 and CDR2 are SGHRS and YFSETQ. CDR3 sequence (DNA): TGCGCCAGCAGTCCAAGGGGGATCTCCTACAATGAGCAGTTCTTC. Translation: CASSPRGISYNEQFF.

The chain employs TRBV7-9 and TRBJ2-7; 8 nucleotides line up with TRBD1. The CDR3 has 14 amino acids. The trim removed 1 base at V and 6 bases at J, leaving 5 bases unmatched. Germline V gene lookup returns CDR1 SEHNR and CDR2 FQNEAQ (reference sequence). The CDR3 DNA sequence: TGTGCCAGCAGCTTAGGGACAGGGACCCCCGAGCAGTACTTC. As protein: CASSLGTGTPEQYF.

The chain has TRBV28 and TRBJ1-1; D gene uncertain. Per the germline V gene, CDR1 is MDHEN and CDR2 is SYDVKM. This CDR3 spans 13 amino acids. V was pared by 6 bases and J by 1 base, with 9 bases between. The CDR3 region is CASSPGENTEAFF. For the CDR3, the DNA is TGTGCCAGCAGCCCAGGAGAGAACACTGAAGCTTTCTTT.

The CDR3 sequence is CASSQNSGMSGELFF. In DNA, the CDR3 is TGCGCCAGCAGCCAAAATAGCGGGATGTCCGGGGAGCTGTTTTTT. The chain recombines TRBV4-3 with TRBJ2-2; TRBD2 matches 8 bases. This CDR3 has 15 amino acids. V lost 2 bases, J lost 6 bases, and 5 bases stayed unmatched. CDR1 and CDR2 from the germline V gene are LGHNA and YSLEER.

V and J are TRBV4-1 and TRBJ1-1, with a tentative D call TRBD1 (6 bases). CDR3 length: 15 residues. V was cut by 1 base and J by 4 bases, with 13 bases left in between. Germline lookup yields CDR1 MGHRA and CDR2 YSYEKL. CDR3 nucleotide sequence: TGCGCCAGCAGCCAAGGGGGGGCCCCGATCACTGAAGCTTTCTTT. Protein sequence: CASSQGGAPITEAFF.

The rearrangement links TRBV28 to TRBJ1-5; 7 bases are a match to TRBD1. V lost 6 bases to trimming and J lost 2 bases; unmatched junction nucleotides: 7. This CDR3 spans 15 amino acids. Per the germline V gene, CDR1 is MDHEN and CDR2 is SYDVKM. For the CDR3, the DNA is TGTGCCAGCAGCTTGACAGGGCTCGGCAATCAGCCCCAGCATTTT. Translating gives CASSLTGLGNQPQHF.

This clone was seen once. V is TRBV5-1 and J is TRBJ2-1, with 14 bases fitting TRBD2. This CDR3 is 17 amino acids long. J was trimmed by 7 bases and V by 4 bases; bases with no gene match: 10. Germline V CDR1 and CDR2: SGHRS, YFSETQ. In nucleotides, the CDR3 is TGCGCCAGCAGCGGGGGACTAGCGGGAGTTCAATGGAATGAGCAGTTCTTC. Its protein is CASSGGLAGVQWNEQFF. Variable domain in full (rest from reference TRBV5-1 and TRBJ2-1): KAGVTQTPRYLIKTRGQQVTLSCSPISGHRSVSWYQQTPGQGLQFLFEYFSETQRNKGNFPGRFSGRQFSNSRSEMNVSTLELGDSALYLCASSGGLAGVQWNEQFFGPGTRLTVL.

V gene TRBV27 combines with J gene TRBJ2-3; D is undetermined. This CDR3 is 13 amino acids long. Germline assignment: CDR1 MNHEY and CDR2 SMNVEV (reference sequence). The V end was cut by 6 bases, the J end by 3 bases, with 10 bases between. The chain's CDR3 is CASRSSATDTQYF. The CDR3 DNA is TGTGCCAGCAGATCTAGTGCGACAGATACGCAGTATTTT.

The V call is TRBV6-8, the J call TRBJ2-1; D not resolved. V was trimmed by 11 bases and J by 9 bases, leaving 29 bases between them. The CDR3 contains 16 residues. Germline-derived CDR1 and CDR2 are MNHGY and SAAAGT. Here the CDR3 DNA reads TGTGCCTGCATCCCCCGGTGTTGCCCCGGTGAGTCTGAGCAGTTCTTC. Protein: CACIPRCCPGESEQFF.

The J gene is TRBJ1-4, the V gene TRBV7-2; 8 positions agree with TRBD1. The CDR3 totals 18 residues. Germline-derived CDR1 and CDR2 are SGHTA and FQGNSA. V gave up 5 bases and J gave up 3 bases; unmatched junction bases: 14. The CDR3 region has the DNA TGTGCCAGCAGCAACAGGGGGGGGTACCCCAACTCTAATGAAAAACTGTTTTTT. Its translation: CASSNRGGYPNSNEKLFF.